This entry features one T cell receptor beta chain sequence. This specimen belongs to a study of graft-versus-host responses after intestinal transplantation. Trimming shortened V by 0 bases and J by 0 bases, and 13 bases separated the two germline ends. The CDR3 extends over 17 amino acids. Germline lookup yields CDR1 SGHAT and CDR2 FQNNGV. The repertoire was sequenced with immunoSEQ multiplex PCR; TCRdb's copy has only in-frame clones and lacks some. Among under 30,000 clones, about 95% were seen once, and the ten largest hold less than 1%. The chain is built from TRBV11-2 and TRBJ2-3; no firm D call. Source: PBMCs, taken more than 29 days after intestinal transplant. The TCR was taken from a human patient who received an intestinal transplant, so some T cells may come from the graft donor. CDR3 in amino acids: CASSLEPRGTSTDTQYF. The CDR3 nucleotides are TGTGCCAGCAGCTTAGAACCCCGTGGAACTAGCACAGATACGCAGTATTTT.